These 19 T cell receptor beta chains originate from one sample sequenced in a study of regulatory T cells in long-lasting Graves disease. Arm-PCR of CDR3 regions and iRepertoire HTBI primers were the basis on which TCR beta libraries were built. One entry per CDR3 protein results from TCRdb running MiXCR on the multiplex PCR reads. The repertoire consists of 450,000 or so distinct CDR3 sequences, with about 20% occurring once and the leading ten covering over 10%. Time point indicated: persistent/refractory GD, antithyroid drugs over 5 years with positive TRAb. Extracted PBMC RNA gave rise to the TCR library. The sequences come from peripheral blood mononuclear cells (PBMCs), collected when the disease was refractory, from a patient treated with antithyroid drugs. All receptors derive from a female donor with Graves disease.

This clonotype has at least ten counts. Written as DNA, the CDR3 is TGTGCCAGCAGCCTACTCGATCGGGGGCGGGAGCAGTACTTC. Amino acids: CASSLLDRGREQYF. The chain carries TRBV7-2 and TRBJ2-7, with D perhaps matching TRBD1 or TRBD2 (6 bases each). CDR3 size: 14 residues. Germline-derived CDR1 and CDR2 are SGHTA and FQGNSA. The V and J ends lost 5 bases and 7 bases respectively, with 18 bases between them.

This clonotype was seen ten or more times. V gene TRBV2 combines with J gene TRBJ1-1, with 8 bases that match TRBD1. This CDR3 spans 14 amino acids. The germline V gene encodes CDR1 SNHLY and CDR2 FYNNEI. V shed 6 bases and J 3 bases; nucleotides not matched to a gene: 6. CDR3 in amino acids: CASRARQGYTEAFF. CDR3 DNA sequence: TGTGCCAGCAGGGCCAGACAGGGGTACACTGAAGCTTTCTTT. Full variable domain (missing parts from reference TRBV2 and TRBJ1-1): EPEVTQTPSHQVTQMGQEVILRCVPISNHLYFYWYRQILGQKVEFLVSFYNNEISEKSEIFDDQFSVERPDGSNFTLKIRSTKLEDSAMYFCASRARQGYTEAFFGQGTRLTVV.

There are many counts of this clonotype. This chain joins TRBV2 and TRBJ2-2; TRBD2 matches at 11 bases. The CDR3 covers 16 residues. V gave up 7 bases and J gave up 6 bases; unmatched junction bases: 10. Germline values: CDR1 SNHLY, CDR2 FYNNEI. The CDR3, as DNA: TGTGCCAGCATAGCTAGCGGGAGGTCCGGATCCGGGGAGCTGTTTTTT. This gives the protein CASIASGRSGSGELFF.

The CDR3 nucleotides read TGTGCCAGCAGCCCCCTCGGGGGATCCACTGAAGCTTTCTTT. This codes for CASSPLGGSTEAFF. The chain recombines TRBV7-9 with TRBJ1-1; perhaps TRBD1 as D (5 bases). Germline V gene lookup returns CDR1 SEHNR and CDR2 FQNEAQ (reference sequence). This CDR3 has 14 residues. V lost 5 bases and J lost 4, with 14 bases in between.

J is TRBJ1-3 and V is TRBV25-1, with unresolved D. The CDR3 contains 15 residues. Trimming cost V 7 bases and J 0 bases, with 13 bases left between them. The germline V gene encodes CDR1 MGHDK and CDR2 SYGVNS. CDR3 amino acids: CASTDGVNSGNTIYF. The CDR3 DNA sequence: TGTGCCAGCACCGACGGGGTCAACTCTGGAAACACCATATATTTT.

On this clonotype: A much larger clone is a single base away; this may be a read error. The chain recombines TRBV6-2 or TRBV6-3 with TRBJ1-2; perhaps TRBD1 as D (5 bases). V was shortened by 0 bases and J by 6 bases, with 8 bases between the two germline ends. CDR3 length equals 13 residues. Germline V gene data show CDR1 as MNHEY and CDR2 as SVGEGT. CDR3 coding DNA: TGTGCCAGCAGTTACTCGAGGGGCCATGGCTACACCTTC. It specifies CASSYSRGHGYTF.

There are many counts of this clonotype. The CDR3 protein is CASRPAGRGQRGETQYF. CDR3 DNA: TGTGCCAGCAGACCCGCCGGGCGAGGACAACGAGGGGAGACCCAGTACTTC. V gene TRBV28 combines with J gene TRBJ2-5; D is perhaps TRBD1 or TRBD2 (5 bases each). Germline CDR1 MDHEN, CDR2 SYDVKM. The CDR3 is made up of 17 amino acids. The V end was cut by 6 bases, the J end by 5 bases, with 25 bases between.

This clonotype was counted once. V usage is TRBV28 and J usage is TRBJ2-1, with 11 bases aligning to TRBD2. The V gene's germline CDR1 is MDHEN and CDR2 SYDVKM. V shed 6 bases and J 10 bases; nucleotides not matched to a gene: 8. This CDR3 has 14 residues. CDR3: CASSTTSGTTEQFF. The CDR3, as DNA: TGTGCCAGCAGCACGACTAGCGGGACAACCGAGCAGTTCTTC.

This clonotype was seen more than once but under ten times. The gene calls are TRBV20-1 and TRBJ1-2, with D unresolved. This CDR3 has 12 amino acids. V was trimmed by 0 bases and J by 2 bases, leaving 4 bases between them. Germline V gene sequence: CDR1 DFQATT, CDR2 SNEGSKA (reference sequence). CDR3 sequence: CSARDLNYGYTF. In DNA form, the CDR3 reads TGCAGTGCTAGAGACCTCAACTATGGCTACACCTTC.

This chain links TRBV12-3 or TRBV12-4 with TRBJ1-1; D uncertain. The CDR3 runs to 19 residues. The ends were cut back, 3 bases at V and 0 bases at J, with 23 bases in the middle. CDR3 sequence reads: CASSFWRVMENSMNTEAFF. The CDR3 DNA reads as TGTGCCAGCAGTTTTTGGCGAGTAATGGAGAATTCGATGAACACTGAAGCTTTCTTT.

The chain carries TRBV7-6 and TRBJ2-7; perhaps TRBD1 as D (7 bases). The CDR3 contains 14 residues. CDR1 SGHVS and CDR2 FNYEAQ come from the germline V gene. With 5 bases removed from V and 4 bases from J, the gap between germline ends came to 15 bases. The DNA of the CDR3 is TGTGCCAGCAGCGGGGGGACAGTCTTTTACGAGCAGTACTTC. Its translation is CASSGGTVFYEQYF.

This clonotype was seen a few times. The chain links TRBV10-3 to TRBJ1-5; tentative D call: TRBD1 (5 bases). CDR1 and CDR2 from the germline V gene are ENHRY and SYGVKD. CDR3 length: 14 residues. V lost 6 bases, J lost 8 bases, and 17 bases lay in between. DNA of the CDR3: TGTGCCATCAGAAAAGGCGGGGAAGGGGAGCCCCAGCATTTT. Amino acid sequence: CAIRKGGEGEPQHF.

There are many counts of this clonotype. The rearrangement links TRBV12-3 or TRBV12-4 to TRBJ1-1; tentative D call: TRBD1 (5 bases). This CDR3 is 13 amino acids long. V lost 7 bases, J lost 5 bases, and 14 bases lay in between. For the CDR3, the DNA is TGTGCCAGCACCACTAGTGGGACGACTGAAGCTTTCTTT. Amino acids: CASTTSGTTEAFF.

CDR3 bases: TGTGCCAGCAGCTTTAAGTATCGGGGAACTGAAGCTTTCTTT. It codes for CASSFKYRGTEAFF. This sequence joins TRBV7-2 and TRBJ1-1; D unclear. Germline CDR1 is SGHTA and CDR2 is FQGNSA. The CDR3 covers 14 residues. The V and J ends lost 3 bases and 5 bases respectively, with 13 bases between them.

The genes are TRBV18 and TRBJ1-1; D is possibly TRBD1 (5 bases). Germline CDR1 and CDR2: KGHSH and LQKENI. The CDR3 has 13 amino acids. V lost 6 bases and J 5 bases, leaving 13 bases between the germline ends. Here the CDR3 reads CASSRAGPTEAFF. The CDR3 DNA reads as TGTGCCAGCTCCCGGGCGGGGCCGACTGAAGCTTTCTTT.

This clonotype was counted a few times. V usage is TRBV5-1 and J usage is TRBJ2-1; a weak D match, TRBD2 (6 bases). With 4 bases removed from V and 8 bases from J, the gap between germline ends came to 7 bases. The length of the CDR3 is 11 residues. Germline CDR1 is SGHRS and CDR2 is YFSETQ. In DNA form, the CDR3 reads TGCGCCAGCAGCGAGCGGGATGAGCAGTTCTTC. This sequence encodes CASSERDEQFF.

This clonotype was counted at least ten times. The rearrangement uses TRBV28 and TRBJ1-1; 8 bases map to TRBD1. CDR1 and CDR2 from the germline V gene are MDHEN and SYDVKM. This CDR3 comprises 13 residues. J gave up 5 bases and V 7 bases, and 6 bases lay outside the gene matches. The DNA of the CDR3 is TGTGCCAGCAACTATGGACAGGGAACTGAAGCTTTCTTT. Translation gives CASNYGQGTEAFF. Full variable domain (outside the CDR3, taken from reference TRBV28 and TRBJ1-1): DVKVTQSSRYLVKRTGEKVFLECVQDMDHENMFWYRQDPGLGLRLIYFSYDVKMKEKGDIPEGYSVSREKKERFSLILESASTNQTSMYLCASNYGQGTEAFFGQGTRLTVV.

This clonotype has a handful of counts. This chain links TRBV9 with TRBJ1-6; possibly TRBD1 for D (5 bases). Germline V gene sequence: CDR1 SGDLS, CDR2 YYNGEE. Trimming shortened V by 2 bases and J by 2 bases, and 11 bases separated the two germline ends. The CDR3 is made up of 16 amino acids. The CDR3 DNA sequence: TGTGCCAGCAGCGTCATGGACAACGCCTATAATTCACCCCTCCACTTT. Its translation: CASSVMDNAYNSPLHF.

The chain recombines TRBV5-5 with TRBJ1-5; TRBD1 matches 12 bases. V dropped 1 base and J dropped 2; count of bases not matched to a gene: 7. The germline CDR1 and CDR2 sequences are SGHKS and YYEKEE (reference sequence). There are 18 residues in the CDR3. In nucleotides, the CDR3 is TGTGCCAGCAGCTTGTCCGGGACAGGGGGCATCCGCAATCAGCCCCAGCATTTT. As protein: CASSLSGTGGIRNQPQHF.